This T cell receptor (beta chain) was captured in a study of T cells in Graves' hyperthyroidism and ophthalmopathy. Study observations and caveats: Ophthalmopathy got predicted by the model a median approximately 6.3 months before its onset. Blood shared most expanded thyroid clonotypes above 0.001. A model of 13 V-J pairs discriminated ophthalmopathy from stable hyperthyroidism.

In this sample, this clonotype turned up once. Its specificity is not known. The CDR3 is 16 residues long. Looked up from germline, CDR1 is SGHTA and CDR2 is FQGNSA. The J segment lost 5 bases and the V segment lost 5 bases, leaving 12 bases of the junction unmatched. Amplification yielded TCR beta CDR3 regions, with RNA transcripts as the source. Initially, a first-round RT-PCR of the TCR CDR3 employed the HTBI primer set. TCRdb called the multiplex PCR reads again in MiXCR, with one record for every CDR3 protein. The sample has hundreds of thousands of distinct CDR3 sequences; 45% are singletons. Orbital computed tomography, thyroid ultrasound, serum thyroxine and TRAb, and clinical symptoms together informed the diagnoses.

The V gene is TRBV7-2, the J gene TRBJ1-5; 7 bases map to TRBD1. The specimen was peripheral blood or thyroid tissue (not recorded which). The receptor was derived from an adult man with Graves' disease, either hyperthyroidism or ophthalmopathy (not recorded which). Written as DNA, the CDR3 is TGTGCCAGCAGCCTTTCCGGACGGACAGGCTATCAGCCCCAGCATTTT. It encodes CASSLSGRTGYQPQHF.